Presented here are 23 T cell receptor beta chains from one specimen sequenced in a study of T cells in Graves' hyperthyroidism and ophthalmopathy. RNA transcripts provided the source from which TCR beta CDR3 regions were amplified. HTBI primers drove first-round RT-PCR of the TCR CDR3. A single record per CDR3 protein comes from TCRdb applying MiXCR to the multiplex PCR reads. The sample includes about 520,000 distinct CDR3 sequences, about 24% of them seen just once. Sequencing input: blood. The receptor set was obtained from a woman aged 25 to 45 with Graves' ophthalmopathy.

The sample holds a few counts of this clonotype. The DNA of the CDR3 is TGTGCCAGCAGCCCCCGGGGGCTAGGCCAAGAGACCCAGTACTTC. It is translated as CASSPRGLGQETQYF. The chain employs TRBV9 and TRBJ2-5, with D perhaps TRBD1 or TRBD2 (6 bases each). Trimming left V 4 bases short and J 1 base short, with 14 bases between. CDR3 length: 15 amino acids. From germline, CDR1 is SGDLS and CDR2 YYNGEE. Using reference TRBV9 and TRBJ2-5 for the parts outside the CDR3, the full variable domain is DSGVTQTPKHLITATGQRVTLRCSPRSGDLSVYWYQQSLDQGLQFLIQYYNGEERAKGNILERFSAQQFPDLHSELNLSSLELGDSALYFCASSPRGLGQETQYFGPGTRLLVL.

This clonotype came up many times. A much larger clone lies a single base off, so this may be a read error. The chain uses TRBV12-3 or TRBV12-4 and TRBJ1-2; D is uncertain. CDR3 length equals 11 residues. The ends were cut back, 6 bases at V and 0 bases at J, with 2 bases in the middle. As DNA, the CDR3 is TGTGCCAGCAGGACTAACTATGGCTACACCTTC. This encodes CASRTNYGYTF.

The V and J genes are TRBV2 and TRBJ2-2; D is uncertain. The CDR3 has 13 residues. Deletions cut 8 bases from V and 2 bases from J, with 9 bases between. In germline, CDR1 is SNHLY, CDR2 FYNNEI. The CDR3 coding sequence is TGTGCCAGCTACCTACCCAACACCGGGGAGCTGTTTTTT. It translates to CASYLPNTGELFF.

This clonotype was recorded a few times. This rearrangement joins TRBV10-3 to TRBJ2-7; TRBD1 matches at 8 bases. Germline V lookup: CDR1 ENHRY, CDR2 SYGVKD. CDR3 length equals 14 residues. The J segment lost 0 bases and the V segment lost 6 bases, leaving 4 bases of the junction unmatched. The CDR3 here is CAISRDRSSYEQYF. CDR3 sequence (DNA): TGTGCCATCAGCCGGGACAGGAGCTCCTACGAGCAGTACTTC.

This clonotype has at least ten counts. The chain has TRBV2 and TRBJ1-1; possible D gene TRBD1, 5 bases. In germline, CDR1 is SNHLY, CDR2 FYNNEI. This CDR3 spans 11 amino acids. Trimming took 10 bases from V and 6 from J, leaving 12 bases between them. The CDR3 is CATEGFSEAFF. CDR3 nucleotide sequence: TGTGCCACCGAGGGGTTCTCTGAAGCTTTCTTT.

This clonotype has at least ten counts. A single base separates this from a much larger clone, so it may be a read error. The rearrangement uses TRBV20-1 and TRBJ2-7; D is unclear. Trimming cost V 1 base and J 3 bases, with 7 bases left between them. The CDR3 is 12 amino acids. The germline V gene has CDR1 DFQATT and CDR2 SNEGSKA (reference sequence). CDR3 DNA sequence: TGCAGTGCTAGAGCTCGAGACTACGAGCAGTACTTC. Amino acids: CSARARDYEQYF.

This clonotype was recorded at least ten times. The chain links TRBV19 to TRBJ1-5, with 10 bases fitting TRBD1. The CDR3 is made up of 17 amino acids. Germline CDR1 reads LNHDA; CDR2 reads SQIVND (reference sequence). With V trimmed by 2 bases and J by 3 bases, 7 bases remained unmatched. The CDR3 bases are TGTGCCAGTAGTATATTGGGGACAGGGGTTGACAATCAGCCCCAGCATTTT. Translated: CASSILGTGVDNQPQHF. Combining the CDR3 with reference TRBV19 and TRBJ1-5 gives the whole variable domain DGGITQSPKYLFRKEGQNVTLSCEQNLNHDAMYWYRQDPGQGLRLIYYSQIVNDFQKGDIAEGYSVSREKKESFPLTVTSAQKNPTAFYLCASSILGTGVDNQPQHFGDGTRLSIL.

This clonotype was detected many times. The chain joins TRBV6-2 or TRBV6-3 to TRBJ1-1, with D tentatively TRBD1 (6 bases). Trimming removed 7 bases from V and 6 bases from J, with 12 bases in between. Germline CDR1 and CDR2: MNHEY and SVGEGT. This CDR3 region has 12 residues. Written as DNA, the CDR3 is TGTGCCAGCACCCGAGGGGGTCCTGAAGCTTTCTTT. This encodes CASTRGGPEAFF.

CDR3 DNA: TGTGCCAGCATTTCTATTTTAGGGGGCGCCGGATATTCTGAAGCTTTCTTT. Translated, it gives CASISILGGAGYSEAFF. This rearrangement joins TRBV27 to TRBJ1-1, with 7 bases aligning to TRBD1. The CDR3 is made up of 17 amino acids. Per the germline V gene, CDR1 is MNHEY and CDR2 is SMNVEV (reference sequence). V shed 7 bases and J 6 bases; nucleotides not matched to a gene: 20.

This clonotype was picked up many times. This chain connects TRBV7-6 to TRBJ2-7, with TRBD2 matching over 11 bases. From germline, CDR1 is SGHVS and CDR2 FNYEAQ. This CDR3 has 16 amino acids. V was pared by 5 bases and J by 1 base, with 7 bases of the junction left unmatched. CDR3 sequence (DNA): TGTGCCAGCAGCCCATCCACTAGCGGGGGTTCCTACGAGCAGTACTTC. Translating gives CASSPSTSGGSYEQYF.

This clonotype has at least ten counts. The chain is built from TRBV12-3 or TRBV12-4 and TRBJ2-2; D is ambiguous. This CDR3 contains 14 residues. V lost 6 bases and J 2 bases, leaving 10 bases between the germline ends. In nucleotides, the CDR3 is TGTGCCAGCAGCCTTTCAGTCAACACCGGGGAGCTGTTTTTT. It specifies CASSLSVNTGELFF.

Ten or more counts support this clonotype. The V call is TRBV12-3 or TRBV12-4, the J call TRBJ1-5; D gene ambiguous. V lost 1 base, J lost 0 bases, and 7 bases lay in between. The CDR3 is 15 amino acids. CDR3 DNA sequence: TGTGCCAGCAGTTTAGGACAACATAGCAATCAGCCCCAGCATTTT. Its translation: CASSLGQHSNQPQHF.

In its sample, this clonotype was seen many times. V is TRBV7-9 and J is TRBJ2-7, with 7 bases identical to TRBD1. The germline V gene encodes CDR1 SEHNR and CDR2 FQNEAQ (reference sequence). This CDR3 region has 13 residues. Trimming removed 8 bases from V and 3 bases from J; junction bases left unmatched: 7. CDR3 region: CASRPGGYYEQYF. The CDR3 DNA follows: TGTGCCAGCCGCCCAGGGGGTTACTACGAGCAGTACTTC.

The genes are TRBV6-1 and TRBJ2-2; the match to TRBD1 covers 8 bases. The V gene end was trimmed by 7 bases and the J gene end by 5 bases; junction bases not matched to a gene: 6. The CDR3 has 14 amino acids. Germline loops: CDR1 MNHNS, CDR2 SASEGT. This CDR3 is CASNLDRVTGELFF. The CDR3 DNA reads as TGTGCCAGCAACTTGGACAGGGTAACCGGGGAGCTGTTTTTT.

This clonotype came up many times. This chain connects TRBV20-1 to TRBJ2-5; tentatively, D is TRBD1 (6 bases). The CDR3 spans 16 residues. Germline lookup yields CDR1 DFQATT and CDR2 SNEGSKA (reference sequence). V lost 6 bases to trimming and J lost 0 bases, with 20 bases between them. The CDR3 DNA follows: TGCAGTGCAAAAGGGAGCCGGGACAAGTACCAAGAGACCCAGTACTTC. Residues: CSAKGSRDKYQETQYF.

Comment on this clonotype: Possible read error: a much larger clone is one base away. The chain combines TRBV11-3 with TRBJ1-1, with D hard to call. The CDR3 loop spans 13 amino acids. V was pared by 8 bases and J by 8 bases, with 18 bases between. CDR1 SGHNT and CDR2 YENEEA come from the germline V gene. The CDR3 reads CASRSRTSGEAFF. The CDR3 DNA reads TGTGCCAGCCGCTCGCGGACGTCCGGAGAAGCTTTCTTT.

This clonotype was counted at least ten times. This chain joins TRBV15 and TRBJ2-5; D uncertain. The V gene lost 6 bases and the J gene lost 5 bases, with 16 bases spanning the gap. Germline CDR1 reads LNHNV; CDR2 reads YYDKDF (reference sequence). This CDR3 has 14 amino acids. The CDR3 DNA reads as TGTGCCACCAGACATGCGGACGATTGGGAGACCCAGTACTTC. Its translation: CATRHADDWETQYF.

In its sample, this clonotype was seen a few times. J is TRBJ2-7 and V is TRBV29-1; D gene unclear. V was pared by 0 bases and J by 0 bases, with 9 bases between. In germline, CDR1 is SQVTM, CDR2 ANQGSEA. This CDR3 is built from 14 residues. As DNA, the CDR3 is TGCAGCGTTGAAGATATGTCGGACTCCTACGAGCAGTACTTC. It codes for CSVEDMSDSYEQYF.

This clonotype was recorded many times. V and J are TRBV12-3 or TRBV12-4 and TRBJ1-2; D might be TRBD1 (6 bases). V was pared by 6 bases and J by 2 bases, with 10 bases between. This CDR3 is 13 amino acids long. CDR3 protein: CASSPQGNYGYTF. As DNA, the CDR3 is TGTGCCAGCAGCCCGCAGGGGAACTATGGCTACACCTTC.

This clonotype was counted a few times. The chain joins TRBV5-1 to TRBJ2-7; D call uncertain. From germline, CDR1 is SGHRS and CDR2 YFSETQ. V was pared by 1 base and J by 6 bases, with 11 bases between. The CDR3 contains 13 residues. CDR3 coding DNA: TGCGCCAGCAGCTTGATCCCGGGCGGCGAGCAGTACTTC. This codes for CASSLIPGGEQYF.

This clonotype was counted many times. The chain employs TRBV6-2 or TRBV6-3 and TRBJ2-7; D remains ambiguous. The CDR3 runs 14 residues. In germline, CDR1 is MNHEY, CDR2 SVGEGT. The germline V and J ends were trimmed by 6 bases and 3 bases, with 15 bases remaining between them. CDR3 amino acids: CASRDGTPRYEQYF. As DNA, the CDR3 is TGTGCCAGCAGGGACGGCACACCACGCTACGAGCAGTACTTC.

V is TRBV3-1 and J is TRBJ1-3; possible D gene TRBD1, 5 bases. This CDR3 region has 17 residues. Germline CDR1 is LGHDT and CDR2 is YNNKEL (reference sequence). Trimming shortened V by 4 bases and J by 3 bases, and 19 bases separated the two germline ends. The CDR3 nucleotides read TGTGCCAGCAGCCCGTCGCAGGGAGGGTCGAGTGGAAACACCATATATTTT. Translating gives CASSPSQGGSSGNTIYF. Filled out from reference TRBV3-1 and TRBJ1-3, the complete variable domain reads DTAVSQTPKYLVTQMGNDKSIKCEQNLGHDTMYWYKQDSKKFLKIMFSYNNKELIINETVPNRFSPKSPDKAHLNLHINSLELGDSAVYFCASSPSQGGSSGNTIYFGEGSWLTVV.

This clonotype was picked up many times. This rearrangement joins TRBV29-1 to TRBJ1-2; the match to TRBD1 covers 8 bases. This CDR3 comprises 12 residues. Per the germline V gene, CDR1 is SQVTM and CDR2 is ANQGSEA. V shed 3 bases, J shed 4 bases, and the junction held 1 base outside the gene matches. The CDR3: CSVDGQGYGYTF. DNA of the CDR3: TGCAGCGTTGACGGACAGGGCTATGGCTACACCTTC.